This T cell receptor (beta chain) appears in the sequencing data of a study of T cell repertoires in cytomegalovirus infection. Germline trimming cut 4 bases from V and 5 bases from J; bases unmatched to any gene: 3. The CDR3 is made up of 16 amino acids. MiXCR, run by TCRdb on the reads, gives a single entry per CDR3 protein. The sample includes some 500,000 distinct CDR3 sequences, 35% to 50% of them seen just once. There are a few counts of this clonotype. Its antigen is currently unknown. This rearrangement joins TRBV12-3 or TRBV12-4 to TRBJ2-1; 15 bases fit TRBD2. This TCR derives from a human donor in good health (CMV status not recorded). Some clones in this sample may be carry-over from other donors' samples. Sequenced material: cultured PBMCs, taken from culture after CMV antigen stimulation. CDR3 in DNA: TGTGCCAGCAGTTCCCGGACTAGCGGGAGGGACAATGAGCAGTTCTTC. Its protein product is CASSSRTSGRDNEQFF.